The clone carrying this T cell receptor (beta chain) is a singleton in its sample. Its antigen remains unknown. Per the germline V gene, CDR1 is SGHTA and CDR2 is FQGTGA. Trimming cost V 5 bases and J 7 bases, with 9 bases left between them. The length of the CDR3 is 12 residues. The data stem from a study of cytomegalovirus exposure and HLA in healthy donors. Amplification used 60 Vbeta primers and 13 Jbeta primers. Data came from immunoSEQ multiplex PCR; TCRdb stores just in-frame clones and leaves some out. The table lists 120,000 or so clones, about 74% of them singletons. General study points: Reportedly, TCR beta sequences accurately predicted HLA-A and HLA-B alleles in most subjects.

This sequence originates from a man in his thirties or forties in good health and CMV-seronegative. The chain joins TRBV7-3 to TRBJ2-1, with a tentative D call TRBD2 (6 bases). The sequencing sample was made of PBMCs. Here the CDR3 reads CASSRDFNEQFF. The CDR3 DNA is TGTGCCAGCAGCCGGGACTTTAATGAGCAGTTCTTC.